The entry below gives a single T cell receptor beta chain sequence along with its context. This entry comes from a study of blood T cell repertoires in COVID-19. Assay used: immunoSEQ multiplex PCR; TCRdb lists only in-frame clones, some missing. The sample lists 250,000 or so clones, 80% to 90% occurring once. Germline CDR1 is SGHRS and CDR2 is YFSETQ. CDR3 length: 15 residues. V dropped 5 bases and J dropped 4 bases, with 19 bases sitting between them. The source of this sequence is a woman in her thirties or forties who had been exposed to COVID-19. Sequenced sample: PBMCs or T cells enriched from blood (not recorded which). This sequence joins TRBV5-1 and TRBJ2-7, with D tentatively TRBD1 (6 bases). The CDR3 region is CASSRRTDLRYEQYF. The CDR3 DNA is TGCGCCAGCAGTCGACGGACAGACCTACGGTACGAGCAGTACTTC.